A single sample is the source of the 17 T cell receptor beta chains below, sequenced in a study of T cells expressing NK-cell markers. For each CDR3 protein, TCRdb gives one entry from its re-call of the 5' RACE reads, without DNA. This sample's table has approximately 440,000 distinct CDR3 sequences. Sample: blood T cells: a sorted CD56 or NKG2C T cell subset, CD4+ or CD8+ T cells, or bulk PBMC T cells (not recorded which). The receptors stem from a woman aged 45-60 years in good health.

J is TRBJ1-2 and V is TRBV24-1; the D gene TCRdb calls, TRBD1, cannot be checked with no DNA. Germline V lookup: CDR1 KGHDR, CDR2 SFDVKD. The CDR3 runs to 14 residues. The CDR3 here is CATSDLQGAQGYTF.

The V gene is TRBV5-5, the J gene TRBJ1-1; the TCRdb D gene call, TRBD1, has no DNA to confirm it. Germline V gives CDR1 SGHKS, CDR2 YYEKEE (reference sequence). CDR3 length: 16 residues. CDR3 amino acids: CASSQEVRGVGLEAFF. The full variable domain, rest sourced from reference TRBV5-5 and TRBJ1-1, is DAGVTQSPTHLIKTRGQQVTLRCSPISGHKSVSWYQQVLGQGPQFIFQYYEKEERGRGNFPDRFSARQFPNYSSELNVNALLLGDSALYLCASSQEVRGVGLEAFFGQGTRLTVV.

This sequence joins TRBV6-2 or TRBV6-3 and TRBJ2-5; TCRdb's D call, TRBD2, is unchecked because there is no DNA. The CDR3 sequence is 16 residues long. Per the germline V gene, CDR1 is MNHEY and CDR2 is SVGEGT. The CDR3: CASTKGGAEHQETQYF.

The chain joins TRBV12-5 to TRBJ1-1. Germline V gene sequence: CDR1 LGHNT, CDR2 FRNRAP. There are 14 residues in the CDR3. The CDR3 spells CASGLVVWGTEAFF. Complete variable domain (other parts from reference TRBV12-5 and TRBJ1-1): DARVTQTPRHKVTEMGQEVTMRCQPILGHNTVFWYRQTMMQGLELLAYFRNRAPLDDSGMPKDRFSAEMPDATLATLKIQPSEPRDSAVYFCASGLVVWGTEAFFGQGTRLTVV.

This chain links TRBV20-1 with TRBJ2-3. There are 16 residues in the CDR3. Per germline, CDR1 DFQATT and CDR2 SNEGSKA (reference sequence). The CDR3 is CSARDPLAASTDTQYF.

The rearrangement links TRBV14 to TRBJ2-5; the D call from TCRdb, TRBD2, cannot be confirmed without DNA. Germline V lookup: CDR1 SGHDN, CDR2 FVKESK. The CDR3 has 17 amino acids. Here the CDR3 reads CASSPTSSRASQETQYF.

The V and J genes are TRBV27 and TRBJ2-7; there is no DNA to check the TCRdb D call of TRBD2. The CDR3 totals 19 residues. From germline, CDR1 is MNHEY and CDR2 SMNVEV (reference sequence). CDR3 region: CASSLSQVGTSGGSYEQYF.

This rearrangement joins TRBV5-1 to TRBJ2-3. CDR1 SGHRS and CDR2 YFSETQ come from the germline V gene. CDR3 size: 16 residues. The CDR3 loop reads CASSVGHTDGPDTQYF.

The gene calls are TRBV27 and TRBJ2-2; TCRdb designates TRBD2, a call that cannot be tested without DNA. CDR3 length: 13 amino acids. Germline V gene data show CDR1 as MNHEY and CDR2 as SMNVEV (reference sequence). The CDR3 here is CATASSMGGELFF.

This rearrangement joins TRBV9 to TRBJ1-2; there is no DNA to check the TCRdb D call of TRBD1. The germline CDR1 and CDR2 sequences are SGDLS and YYNGEE. This CDR3 region has 14 residues. The CDR3 spells CASSVGDRNYGYTF.

This rearrangement joins TRBV7-2 to TRBJ2-2; TCRdb names TRBD1, which stays unverified in the absence of DNA. Looked up from germline, CDR1 is SGHTA and CDR2 is FQGNSA. The CDR3 is 16 residues long. The CDR3 is CASSFPGIRGTGELFF. Looking up the rest from reference TRBV7-2 and TRBJ2-2 gives the full variable domain: GAGVSQSPSNKVTEKGKDVELRCDPISGHTALYWYRQSLGQGLEFLIYFQGNSAPDKSGLPSDRFSAERTGGSVSTLTIQRTQQEDSAVYLCASSFPGIRGTGELFFGEGSRLTVL.

The CDR3 is CASSMDGRSETQYF. This chain links TRBV19 with TRBJ2-5; the TRBD2 assignment by TCRdb is unverifiable without DNA. In germline, CDR1 is LNHDA, CDR2 SQIVND (reference sequence). This CDR3 comprises 14 residues.

The chain recombines TRBV4-2 with TRBJ2-5; TCRdb outputs TRBD2, but without DNA this stays unchecked. The CDR3 contains 15 residues. CDR1 and CDR2 (germline): LGHNA, YNFKEQ. CDR3 sequence: CASGIAGENQETQYF.

The rearrangement links TRBV12-3 or TRBV12-4 to TRBJ1-2. CDR3 length: 13 amino acids. Here the CDR3 reads CASRDLLNYGYTF.

This chain connects TRBV6-5 to TRBJ1-1; TCRdb gives TRBD1 as the D gene, but with no DNA this cannot be confirmed. The germline gives CDR1 MNHEY, CDR2 SVGAGI. The CDR3 has 13 amino acids. The CDR3 is CASSYQGGTEAFF.

The chain has TRBV5-6 and TRBJ2-1; as DNA is missing, the TRBD1 call by TCRdb cannot be tested. Germline V lookup: CDR1 SGHDT, CDR2 YYEEEE. The CDR3 has 15 residues. CDR3 in amino acids: CASSGPGQGYNEQFF. Combining the CDR3 with reference TRBV5-6 and TRBJ2-1 gives the whole variable domain DAGVTQSPTHLIKTRGQQVTLRCSPKSGHDTVSWYQQALGQGPQFIFQYYEEEERQRGNFPDRFSGHQFPNYSSELNVNALLLGDSALYLCASSGPGQGYNEQFFGPGTRLTVL.

The chain combines TRBV10-3 with TRBJ2-3. Germline V gene sequence: CDR1 ENHRY, CDR2 SYGVKD. The CDR3 sequence is 12 residues long. The CDR3 here is CAISAAASTQYF.